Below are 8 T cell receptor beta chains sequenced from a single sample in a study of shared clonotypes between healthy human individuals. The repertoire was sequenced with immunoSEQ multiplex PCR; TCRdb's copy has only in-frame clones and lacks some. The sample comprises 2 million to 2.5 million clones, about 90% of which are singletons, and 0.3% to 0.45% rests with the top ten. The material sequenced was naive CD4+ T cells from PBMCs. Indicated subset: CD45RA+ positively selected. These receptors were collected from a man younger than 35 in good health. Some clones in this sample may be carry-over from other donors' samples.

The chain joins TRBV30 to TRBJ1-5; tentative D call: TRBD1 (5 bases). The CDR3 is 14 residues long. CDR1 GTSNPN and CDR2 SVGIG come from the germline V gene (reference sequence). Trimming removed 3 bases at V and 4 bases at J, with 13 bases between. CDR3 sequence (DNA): TGTGCCTGGAGAGGACCGGGGGGAAATCAGCCCCAGCATTTT. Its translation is CAWRGPGGNQPQHF.

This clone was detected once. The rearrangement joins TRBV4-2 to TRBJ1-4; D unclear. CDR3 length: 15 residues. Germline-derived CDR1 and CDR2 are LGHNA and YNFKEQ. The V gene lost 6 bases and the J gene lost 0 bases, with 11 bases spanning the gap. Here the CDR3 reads CASSPHVATNEKLFF. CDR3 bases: TGTGCCAGCAGTCCACATGTTGCAACTAATGAAAAACTGTTTTTT.

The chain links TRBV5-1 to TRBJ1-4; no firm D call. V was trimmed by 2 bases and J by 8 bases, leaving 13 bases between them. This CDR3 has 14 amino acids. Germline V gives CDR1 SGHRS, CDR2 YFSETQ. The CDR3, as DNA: TGCGCCAGCAGCTTTGGCAGCCTATACGAAAAACTGTTTTTT. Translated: CASSFGSLYEKLFF. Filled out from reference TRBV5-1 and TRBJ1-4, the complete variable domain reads KAGVTQTPRYLIKTRGQQVTLSCSPISGHRSVSWYQQTPGQGLQFLFEYFSETQRNKGNFPGRFSGRQFSNSRSEMNVSTLELGDSALYLCASSFGSLYEKLFFGSGTQLSVL.

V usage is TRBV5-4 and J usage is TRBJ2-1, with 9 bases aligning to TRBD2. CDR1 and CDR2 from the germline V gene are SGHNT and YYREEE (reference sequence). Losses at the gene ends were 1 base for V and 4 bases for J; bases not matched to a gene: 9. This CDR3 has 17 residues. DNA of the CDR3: TGTGCCAGCAGCTTGAAGGCTAGCGGGATGGGATACAATGAGCAGTTCTTC. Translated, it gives CASSLKASGMGYNEQFF.

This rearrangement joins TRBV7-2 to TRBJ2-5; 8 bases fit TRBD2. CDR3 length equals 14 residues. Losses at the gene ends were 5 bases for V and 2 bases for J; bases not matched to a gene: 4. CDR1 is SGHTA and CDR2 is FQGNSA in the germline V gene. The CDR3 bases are TGTGCCAGCAGCGGCGGGGGGCTGCAAGAGACCCAGTACTTC. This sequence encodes CASSGGGLQETQYF.

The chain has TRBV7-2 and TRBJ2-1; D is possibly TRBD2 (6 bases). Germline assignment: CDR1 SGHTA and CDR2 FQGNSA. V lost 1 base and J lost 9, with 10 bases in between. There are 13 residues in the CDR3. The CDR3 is CASSLVRRGEQFF. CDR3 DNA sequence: TGTGCCAGCAGCTTAGTTAGGAGGGGTGAGCAGTTCTTC.

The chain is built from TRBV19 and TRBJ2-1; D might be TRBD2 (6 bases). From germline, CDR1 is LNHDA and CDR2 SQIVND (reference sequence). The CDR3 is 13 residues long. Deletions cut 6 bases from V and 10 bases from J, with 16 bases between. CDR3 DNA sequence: TGTGCCAGTAGCCACCTTTTTCGGGGGGAGCAGTTCTTC. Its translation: CASSHLFRGEQFF.

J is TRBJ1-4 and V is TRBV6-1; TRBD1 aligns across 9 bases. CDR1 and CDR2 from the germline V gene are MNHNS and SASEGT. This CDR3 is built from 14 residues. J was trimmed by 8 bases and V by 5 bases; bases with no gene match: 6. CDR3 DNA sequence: TGTGCCAGCAGTTGGACAGGGGAGGGCGAAAAACTGTTTTTT. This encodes CASSWTGEGEKLFF.